This passage covers 31 T cell receptor beta chains from one sample sequenced in a study of response to subunit inactivated influenza vaccine. TCRdb recomputed calls from the RT-PCR reads with MiXCR, one row per CDR3 protein. The data contain roughly 650,000 distinct CDR3 sequences, approximately 15% of them singletons. This specimen was PBMCs from blood, taken 11 to 12 days after vaccination. The receptor set was obtained from a man aged 50 to 60 who received an inactivated influenza vaccine.

This clonotype occurred a few times. The chain is built from TRBV7-9 and TRBJ2-2, with TRBD2 as a possible D gene (7 bases). Germline values: CDR1 SEHNR, CDR2 FQNEAQ (reference sequence). This CDR3 comprises 17 residues. Trimming took 1 base from V and 4 from J, leaving 16 bases between them. CDR3 sequence reads: CASSLVGGGIFTGELFF. In DNA form, the CDR3 reads TGTGCCAGCAGCTTAGTTGGCGGGGGCATTTTCACCGGGGAGCTGTTTTTT.

This chain uses TRBV28 with TRBJ2-5; 7 bases fit TRBD2. The CDR3 sequence is 16 residues long. Looked up from germline, CDR1 is MDHEN and CDR2 is SYDVKM. V dropped 5 bases and J dropped 4; count of bases not matched to a gene: 13. CDR3 sequence (DNA): TGTGCCAGCAGTCCGTCCGGACTAGGGATTTCAGAGACCCAGTACTTC. This codes for CASSPSGLGISETQYF.

V gene TRBV7-2 combines with J gene TRBJ2-5; D is possibly TRBD2 (5 bases). The germline V gene encodes CDR1 SGHTA and CDR2 FQGNSA. The CDR3 runs 14 residues. The V end lost 3 bases, the J end lost 6 bases, and 14 bases lay between the germline ends. The CDR3 sequence is CASSLEGGSKTQYF. The CDR3 DNA reads as TGTGCCAGCAGCTTGGAAGGCGGGTCTAAGACCCAGTACTTC.

This clonotype was detected a few times. CDR3 sequence: CATSDFGAGNDEQYF. In nucleotides, the CDR3 is TGTGCCACCAGTGATTTCGGCGCAGGGAACGACGAGCAGTACTTC. V gene TRBV24-1 combines with J gene TRBJ2-7; a weak D match, TRBD1 (5 bases). The CDR3 has 15 residues. V dropped 1 base and J dropped 5 bases, with 14 bases sitting between them. From germline, CDR1 is KGHDR and CDR2 SFDVKD.

The chain joins TRBV20-1 to TRBJ2-7, with 9 bases fitting TRBD1. V dropped 0 bases and J dropped 6; count of bases not matched to a gene: 18. CDR3 length: 18 amino acids. Germline V gives CDR1 DFQATT, CDR2 SNEGSKA (reference sequence). Written as DNA, the CDR3 is TGCAGTGCTAGAGAACAGGGGGCGCGTAAAAATCTTCTCGGCGAGCAGTACTTC. Protein product: CSAREQGARKNLLGEQYF.

This clonotype was seen a handful of times. One base away lies a much larger clone, so this may be a sequencing read error. The rearrangement uses TRBV7-2 and TRBJ2-1; D gene uncertain. The CDR3 totals 13 residues. Germline V gene sequence: CDR1 SGHTA, CDR2 FQGNSA. V was clipped by 1 base and J by 7 bases, with 8 bases between them. The CDR3 DNA is TGTGCCAGCAGCTTAGTAGGGCAAAATGAGCAGTTCTTC. Translation gives CASSLVGQNEQFF.

This clonotype turned up a few times. The chain is built from TRBV15 and TRBJ2-1, with D tentatively TRBD1 (6 bases). The germline gives CDR1 LNHNV, CDR2 YYDKDF (reference sequence). The CDR3 consists of 16 residues. The V end was cut by 0 bases, the J end by 7 bases, with 16 bases between. The CDR3 sequence: CATSREGSGARNEQFF. CDR3 nucleotide sequence: TGTGCCACCAGCAGAGAGGGGTCAGGGGCCCGGAATGAGCAGTTCTTC.

This clonotype turned up a few times. J is TRBJ1-2 and V is TRBV7-2, with D unresolved. Trimming removed 2 bases from V and 7 bases from J, with 20 bases in between. CDR3 length: 16 amino acids. Germline values: CDR1 SGHTA, CDR2 FQGNSA. The CDR3 is CASSLNSRTALGGYTF. The CDR3 DNA reads TGTGCCAGCAGCTTAAACTCCCGGACGGCGCTGGGTGGCTACACCTTC.

The chain links TRBV14 to TRBJ2-6; D remains ambiguous. This CDR3 has 18 amino acids. Trimming shortened V by 2 bases and J by 0 bases, and 14 bases separated the two germline ends. Germline CDR1 SGHDN, CDR2 FVKESK. For the CDR3, the DNA is TGTGCCAGCAGCCAACGTCCAGGCCCCCCCTCTGGGGCCAACGTCCTGACTTTC. It specifies CASSQRPGPPSGANVLTF.

This chain links TRBV10-3 with TRBJ1-2; 9 bases align to TRBD1. The CDR3 is 14 residues long. From germline, CDR1 is ENHRY and CDR2 SYGVKD. With 11 bases clipped from V and 2 bases from J, the junction kept 9 bases outside the gene matches. The CDR3: CASAPGQGNYGYTF. The CDR3 DNA reads as TGTGCCTCGGCGCCGGGACAGGGAAACTATGGCTACACCTTC.

The chain combines TRBV20-1 with TRBJ2-7, with D unclear. The V gene's germline CDR1 is DFQATT and CDR2 SNEGSKA (reference sequence). The CDR3 covers 10 residues. V lost 3 bases and J 12 bases, leaving 12 bases between the germline ends. In DNA, the CDR3 is TGCAGTGCTAGTATAGCCCGCTGGTACTTC. As protein: CSASIARWYF.

In its sample, this clonotype was seen a few times. This chain joins TRBV2 and TRBJ2-5; TRBD1 or TRBD2 may be the D gene (7 bases each). Germline CDR1 reads SNHLY; CDR2 reads FYNNEI. V shed 5 bases and J shed 1 base, with 14 bases lying between them. This CDR3 contains 15 residues. The CDR3 here is CASSREGASQETQYF. The CDR3 nucleotides read TGTGCCAGCAGTAGGGAGGGGGCCTCCCAAGAGACCCAGTACTTC.

This clonotype was counted a few times. V gene TRBV20-1 combines with J gene TRBJ2-3; TRBD1 or TRBD2 may be the D gene (6 bases each). Trimming pared 2 bases from V and 4 bases from J, leaving 13 bases between. The CDR3 has 14 residues. Germline V gene sequence: CDR1 DFQATT, CDR2 SNEGSKA (reference sequence). CDR3 amino acids: CSARRGVFADTQYF. The DNA of the CDR3 is TGCAGTGCTAGAAGGGGGGTATTTGCAGATACGCAGTATTTT.

This clonotype has a handful of counts. The V and J genes are TRBV5-1 and TRBJ2-3; the D gene could be TRBD1 or TRBD2 (5 bases each). Germline V gene lookup returns CDR1 SGHRS and CDR2 YFSETQ. V was cut by 3 bases and J by 8 bases, with 10 bases left in between. The CDR3 sequence is 12 residues long. CDR3 DNA sequence: TGCGCCAGCAGCTCGGGGCGGTTTACGCAGTATTTT. Protein product: CASSSGRFTQYF.

The gene calls are TRBV11-1 and TRBJ2-1; 16 bases match TRBD2. CDR1 is SGHAT, CDR2 FQDESV, per germline (reference sequence). The CDR3 covers 20 residues. The trim removed 5 bases at V and 0 bases at J, leaving 10 bases unmatched. The CDR3 protein is CASSPQGLAGGVTSYNEQFF. CDR3 bases: TGTGCCAGCAGCCCCCAGGGACTAGCGGGAGGGGTAACCTCCTACAATGAGCAGTTCTTC.

With regard to this clonotype: At one end the junction does not follow the germline gene, possibly because of a read error. CDR3 sequence: CSVNEGGYDEQLF. The CDR3 coding sequence is TGCAGTGTGAACGAAGGCGGGTATGATGAGCAGCTCTTC. The chain combines TRBV20-1 with TRBJ2-1; D perhaps matches TRBD2 (5 bases). Germline V gene lookup returns CDR1 DFQATT and CDR2 SNEGSKA (reference sequence). CDR3 length equals 13 residues.

The gene calls are TRBV5-1 and TRBJ2-5; TRBD1 is a possible D gene (6 bases). CDR3 length: 14 amino acids. Trimming pared 0 bases from V and 2 bases from J, leaving 8 bases between. Per germline, CDR1 SGHRS and CDR2 YFSETQ. The CDR3 reads CASSLGGRQETQYF. CDR3 DNA sequence: TGCGCCAGCAGCTTGGGGGGGCGACAAGAGACCCAGTACTTC.

This clonotype was observed at least ten times. The V and J genes are TRBV20-1 and TRBJ2-1; unclear D gene. The CDR3 has 13 residues. The V gene lost 1 base and the J gene lost 0 bases, with 4 bases spanning the gap. Germline V CDR1 and CDR2: DFQATT, SNEGSKA (reference sequence). CDR3 region: CSARGFSYNEQFF. The CDR3 DNA follows: TGCAGTGCTAGAGGCTTCTCCTACAATGAGCAGTTCTTC.

The chain links TRBV5-5 to TRBJ1-5, with TRBD1 matching over 10 bases. The trim removed 4 bases at V and 6 bases at J, leaving 10 bases unmatched. Germline V gene data show CDR1 as SGHKS and CDR2 as YYEKEE (reference sequence). This CDR3 is 16 amino acids long. CDR3 region: CASSIRPGQGSQPQHF. CDR3 in DNA: TGTGCCAGCAGCATACGTCCGGGACAGGGGAGTCAGCCCCAGCATTTT.

In its sample, this clonotype was seen many times. The chain recombines TRBV12-3 or TRBV12-4 with TRBJ2-2, with D tentatively TRBD2 (8 bases). V lost 11 bases and J 3 bases, leaving 19 bases between the germline ends. This CDR3 has 15 amino acids. This CDR3 reads CAATREGADTGELFF. CDR3 DNA: TGTGCCGCGACCCGGGAGGGGGCCGACACCGGGGAGCTGTTTTTT.

Note on this clonotype: Possible read error: a much larger clone is one base away. V is TRBV4-3 and J is TRBJ2-2, with TRBD2 identical over 11 bases. The CDR3 runs 16 residues. CDR1 and CDR2 from the germline V gene are LGHNA and YSLEER. The CDR3 DNA reads as TGCCCCAGCAGCCAAGGGACTAGCGGCGTGGCCGGGGAGCTGTTTTTT. The encoded protein is CPSSQGTSGVAGELFF.

This clonotype occurred a few times. The rearrangement links TRBV29-1 to TRBJ2-5; D unresolved. The CDR3 totals 13 residues. Germline V CDR1 and CDR2: SQVTM, ANQGSEA. With 4 bases removed from V and 8 bases from J, the gap between germline ends came to 17 bases. The CDR3 DNA reads as TGCAGCGTTGTTGGCGGCCCGGTCAGTACCCAGTACTTC. Its protein product is CSVVGGPVSTQYF.

A few counts support this clonotype. The rearrangement links TRBV27 to TRBJ2-1; 7 bases are shared with TRBD2. The ends lost 5 bases at V and 7 bases at J; junction bases unmatched: 14. The germline V gene has CDR1 MNHEY and CDR2 SMNVEV (reference sequence). The CDR3 spans 16 residues. The CDR3, as DNA: TGTGCCAGCAGTATCGTTGGGGGGGAGAGAAGAAATGAGCAGTTCTTC. Amino acids: CASSIVGGERRNEQFF.

This clonotype was seen ten or more times. The chain combines TRBV5-1 with TRBJ1-2; D gene uncertain. This CDR3 is 14 amino acids long. Trimming shortened V by 0 bases and J by 3 bases, and 9 bases separated the two germline ends. In germline, CDR1 is SGHRS, CDR2 YFSETQ. The CDR3 region has the DNA TGCGCCAGCAGCTTGGAAGGAGGCTACTATGGCTACACCTTC. Protein product: CASSLEGGYYGYTF.

This CDR3 reads CSARARVRGYTF. The CDR3 nucleotides are TGCAGTGCTAGAGCCCGCGTTCGTGGCTACACCTTC. The rearrangement uses TRBV20-1 and TRBJ1-2; D call uncertain. The ends were cut back, 1 base at V and 7 bases at J, with 10 bases in the middle. This CDR3 comprises 12 residues. Germline CDR1 is DFQATT and CDR2 is SNEGSKA (reference sequence).

The chain employs TRBV29-1 and TRBJ2-7, with D perhaps matching TRBD2 (6 bases). Germline CDR1 reads SQVTM; CDR2 reads ANQGSEA. Deletions cut 1 base from V and 1 base from J, with 11 bases between. The length of the CDR3 is 14 residues. The CDR3 protein is CSVEGLEGSYEQYF. DNA for the CDR3: TGCAGCGTTGAAGGACTAGAGGGGTCCTACGAGCAGTACTTC.

This clonotype turned up a few times. The V gene is TRBV27, the J gene TRBJ2-7; D might be TRBD1 (6 bases). Trimming shortened V by 2 bases and J by 0 bases, and 11 bases separated the two germline ends. Germline V lookup: CDR1 MNHEY, CDR2 SMNVEV (reference sequence). There are 15 residues in the CDR3. Here the CDR3 reads CASSLAGDSSYEQYF. For the CDR3, the DNA is TGTGCCAGCAGTTTAGCAGGGGATAGCTCCTACGAGCAGTACTTC.

This clonotype was detected a few times. This sequence joins TRBV7-9 and TRBJ1-2; a weak D match, TRBD1 (6 bases). Germline lookup yields CDR1 SEHNR and CDR2 FQNEAQ (reference sequence). The CDR3 length is 12 residues. Trimming stripped 4 bases from V and 4 bases from J, with 7 bases between. The CDR3 here is CASSWDTYGYTF. The CDR3 DNA follows: TGTGCCAGCAGCTGGGACACCTATGGCTACACCTTC.

This clonotype showed up just a few times. The genes are TRBV24-1 and TRBJ2-7; TRBD1 agrees at 9 bases. Unmatched junction bases numbered 19, after V lost 5 bases and J lost 0 bases. Germline CDR1 KGHDR, CDR2 SFDVKD. This CDR3 region has 20 residues. The CDR3 protein is CATSGPPGQGSSSSSYEQYF. DNA of the CDR3: TGTGCCACCAGTGGCCCTCCGGGACAGGGTTCGTCCTCTAGCTCCTACGAGCAGTACTTC.

The V call is TRBV5-6, the J call TRBJ1-3, with unresolved D. The CDR3 totals 14 residues. The V end was cut by 1 base, the J end by 2 bases, with 7 bases between. The germline CDR1 and CDR2 sequences are SGHDT and YYEEEE. The CDR3 is CASSLWWTGNTIYF. Written as DNA, the CDR3 is TGTGCCAGCAGCTTGTGGTGGACTGGAAACACCATATATTTT.

This clonotype occurred a few times. This chain links TRBV18 with TRBJ2-7; weak D call: TRBD2 (5 bases). V lost 3 bases and J lost 5, with 11 bases in between. This CDR3 is 13 amino acids long. Germline V CDR1 and CDR2: KGHSH, LQKENI. The CDR3 loop is CASSPRGSDEQYF. CDR3 coding DNA: TGTGCCAGCTCACCCCGGGGTAGCGACGAGCAGTACTTC.